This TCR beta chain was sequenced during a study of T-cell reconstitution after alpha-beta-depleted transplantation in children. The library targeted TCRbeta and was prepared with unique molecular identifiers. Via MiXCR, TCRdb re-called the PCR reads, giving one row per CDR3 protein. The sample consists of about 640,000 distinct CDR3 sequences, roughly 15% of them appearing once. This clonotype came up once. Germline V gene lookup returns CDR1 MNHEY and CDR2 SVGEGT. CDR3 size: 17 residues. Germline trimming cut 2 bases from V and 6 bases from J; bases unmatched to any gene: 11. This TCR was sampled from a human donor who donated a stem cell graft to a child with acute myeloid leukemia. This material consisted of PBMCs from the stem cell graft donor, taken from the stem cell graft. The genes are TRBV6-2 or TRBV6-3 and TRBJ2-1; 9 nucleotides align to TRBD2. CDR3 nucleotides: TGTGCCAGCAGTTACGAGGAGCGGGGGGTCCCCCTCAATGAGCAGTTCTTC. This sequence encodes CASSYEERGVPLNEQFF.